A selection of T cell receptor beta chains follows, all from one sample in a study of blood T cells in healthy people across ages. MiXCR was run by TCRdb on the 5' RACE reads, yielding one entry per CDR3 protein. The sample lists about 1.4 million distinct CDR3 sequences; 55% to 75% were seen once. Material for sequencing was blood. The origin of the receptors is a man in his late teens or twenties in good health. Both conserved end residues are part of each CDR3. D genes are given only for firm matches. Part of the rows lack a size; the others show once, few, many or a class for expanded clones.

clone_size	d_call	v_call	j_call	cdr3_nt	cdr3_aa
-	-	TRBV3-1	TRBJ2-5	TGTGCCAGCAGCCAAGATAATTTCTGGGACACACAAGAGACCCAGTACTTC	CASSQDNFWDTQETQYF
few	-	TRBV12-3/TRBV12-4	TRBJ2-5	TGTGCCAGCAGTTTTGAGCCTACACAAGAGACCCAGTACTTC	CASSFEPTQETQYF
-	TRBD1	TRBV28	TRBJ2-3	TGTGCCAGCAGTTTCCTAACAGGGGGCAGCACAGATACGCAGTATTTT	CASSFLTGGSTDTQYF
few	-	TRBV27	TRBJ2-7	TGTGCCAGCGGGGGGACCCCCTACGAGCAGTACTTC	CASGGTPYEQYF
-	TRBD2	TRBV7-4	TRBJ2-6	TGTGCCAGCAGCTTGGGACTAGCGGGGGGGCGGTTTCTCTCCGGGGCCAACGTCCTGACTTTC	CASSLGLAGGRFLSGANVLTF
-	-	TRBV20-1	TRBJ2-7	TGCAGTGCTAGAGGGACAGTTCCTGTCTACGAGCAGTACTTC	CSARGTVPVYEQYF
-	-	TRBV5-1	TRBJ2-1	TGCGCCAGCAGCTTAGGGAGCGCGAACCCTTACAATGAGCAGTTCTTC	CASSLGSANPYNEQFF
-	TRBD2	TRBV20-1	TRBJ2-1	TGCAGTGCTTGTGACTGGGCTAGCGGGGGGGCCAGTAATGAGCAGTTCTTC	CSACDWASGGASNEQFF
few	-	TRBV7-9	TRBJ2-5	TGTGCCAGCAGCTTAGTGGACGGTTCCGAGACCCAGTACTTC	CASSLVDGSETQYF
-	-	TRBV2	TRBJ2-1	TGTGCCAGAGGACTTTACAATGAGCAGTTCTTC	CARGLYNEQFF
-	-	TRBV20-1	TRBJ2-1	TGCAGTGCAGGGCCCCACAATGAGCAGTTCTTC	CSAGPHNEQFF
-	TRBD2	TRBV4-1	TRBJ2-1	TGCGCCACCGCTGGGTGGCTAGCGGGAGGCAATGAGCAGTTCTTC	CATAGWLAGGNEQFF
few	-	TRBV12-3/TRBV12-4	TRBJ2-5	TGTGCCAGCAGTCGTTGGACCGGCATAGAGACCCAGTACTTC	CASSRWTGIETQYF
-	-	TRBV20-1	TRBJ2-6	TGCAGTGCCCCAATCCCCGGGGCCAACGTCCTGACTTTC	CSAPIPGANVLTF
few	TRBD1	TRBV2	TRBJ2-7	TGTGCCAGCAGCGTGAGGGGGACAGGGGGCTACGAGCAGTACTTC	CASSVRGTGGYEQYF
-	-	TRBV11-1	TRBJ1-1	TGTGCCAGCAGCGGGCGGACAGCACGCAACACTGAAGCTTTCTTT	CASSGRTARNTEAFF
-	TRBD2	TRBV10-3	TRBJ2-5	TGTGCCATCAGTGAAGGACTAGAGATAGGGACCCAGTACTTC	CAISEGLEIGTQYF
-	-	TRBV20-1	TRBJ1-6	TGCAGTGCTAGAGATTCGTTTAATTCACCCCTCCACTTT	CSARDSFNSPLHF
-	-	TRBV20-1	TRBJ1-6	TGCAGTGCCCCTAATACCAATAATTCACCCCTCCACTTT	CSAPNTNNSPLHF
-	TRBD1	TRBV28	TRBJ2-7	TGTGCCACCAGGACAGGGGACTACGAGCAGTACTTC	CATRTGDYEQYF
-	TRBD2	TRBV11-2	TRBJ2-3	TGTGCCAGCAGCCCCTATGGGGGGGGCACAGATACGCAGTATTTT	CASSPYGGGTDTQYF
-	TRBD1	TRBV4-3	TRBJ2-7	TGCGCCAGCAGCCAAGTTCAGGGGGCGGCCTACGAGCAGTACTTC	CASSQVQGAAYEQYF
-	TRBD2	TRBV7-9	TRBJ2-1	TGTGCCAGCAGCTTCGGTCTAGCGGGGGGCGAGGGGGATGAGCAGTTCTTC	CASSFGLAGGEGDEQFF
few	-	TRBV4-1	TRBJ2-7	TGCGCCAGCAGCCAAGAAGAGTGGGCGGGAACCACCTACGAGCAGTACTTC	CASSQEEWAGTTYEQYF
-	TRBD1	TRBV2	TRBJ1-5	TGTGCCGGGACAGGGCGACGAGAGCAGCCCCAGCATTTT	CAGTGRREQPQHF
-	TRBD2	TRBV12-3/TRBV12-4	TRBJ2-3	TGTGCCAGCAGTTTCCTAGCGGGGCGCACAGATACGCAGTATTTT	CASSFLAGRTDTQYF
few	-	TRBV13	TRBJ2-7	TGTGCCAGCAGCAAAGAAAACAGGGCCGAGCAGTACTTC	CASSKENRAEQYF
-	-	TRBV11-2	TRBJ2-7	TGTGCCAGCATTGGACAGAGCTCCTACGAGCAGTACTTC	CASIGQSSYEQYF